These 13 T cell receptor beta chains were sequenced from one sample in a study of shared clonotypes between healthy human individuals (dated by TCRdb to 2020 to 2021). CD8 naive samples consisted of CD45RO-negative cells that were positively selected for CCR7, yielding a CD45RA+CCR7+ population without TemRA cells. The library was generated by the immunoSEQ multiplex PCR assay. Not all clones reach the TCRdb copy of this immuneACCESS table, which keeps in-frame sequences only. Checked studies attribute under half of the gap to unresolved V genes and leave the rest unexplained. The sample table holds some 2.1 million clones, of which approximately 94% were seen once. The ten largest make up more than 0.95% of the sample. Sequenced sample: naive CD8+ T cells sorted from blood. Explained via the paper, the cell subset or site label denotes: CD45RA+CCR7+. Receptors were obtained from a man aged 18 to 29 in good health.

This sequence joins TRBV12-5 and TRBJ2-2; D is ambiguous. CDR1 is LGHNT and CDR2 is FRNRAP in the germline V gene. Trimming left V 3 bases short and J 6 bases short, with 5 bases between. The length of the CDR3 is 12 residues. The CDR3 nucleotides read TGTGCTAGTGGTTTAGACCCCGGGGAGCTGTTTTTT. It translates to CASGLDPGELFF.

This chain uses TRBV2 with TRBJ1-2; 7 nucleotides align to TRBD1. The CDR3 spans 12 residues. CDR1 is SNHLY, CDR2 FYNNEI, per germline. The ends lost 8 bases at V and 3 bases at J; junction bases unmatched: 3. The CDR3 loop reads CASETGDYGYTF. The DNA of the CDR3 is TGTGCCAGCGAAACAGGGGACTATGGCTACACCTTC.

This rearrangement joins TRBV6-5 to TRBJ1-4, with 7 bases identical to TRBD1. After removal of 2 bases from V and 3 bases from J, the junction contained 3 bases not matched to a gene. CDR1 and CDR2 from the germline V gene are MNHEY and SVGAGI. CDR3 length equals 15 residues. CDR3 region: CASSYAGTANEKLFF. CDR3 nucleotides: TGTGCCAGCAGTTACGCCGGGACAGCTAATGAAAAACTGTTTTTT.

The chain carries TRBV6-6 and TRBJ1-2; D unclear. CDR3 size: 12 residues. Deletions cut 1 base from V and 6 bases from J, with 6 bases between. Looked up from germline, CDR1 is MNHNY and CDR2 is SVGAGI (reference sequence). In DNA form, the CDR3 reads TGTGCCAGCAGTTACTGGATCGATGGCTACACCTTC. Its translation is CASSYWIDGYTF.

The chain is built from TRBV11-2 and TRBJ2-5, with D maybe TRBD1 (6 bases). V was shortened by 6 bases and J by 5 bases, with 16 bases between the two germline ends. The CDR3 is made up of 14 amino acids. CDR1 is SGHAT and CDR2 is FQNNGV in the germline V gene. The CDR3 DNA follows: TGTGCCAGCAGGACGACAGGAATCGGGGAGACCCAGTACTTC. It specifies CASRTTGIGETQYF.

The chain has TRBV5-6 and TRBJ1-2; 7 nucleotides agree with TRBD1. The CDR3 totals 16 residues. Per the germline V gene, CDR1 is SGHDT and CDR2 is YYEEEE. V shed 4 bases and J 2 bases; nucleotides not matched to a gene: 11. CDR3 bases: TGTGCCAGCAGCCTATTAATGGGACAGCCAAACTATGGCTACACCTTC. Translating gives CASSLLMGQPNYGYTF.

The chain employs TRBV28 and TRBJ2-7; D unclear. Between the trimmed V and J ends, which lost 4 bases and 0 bases, there was a span of 4 bases. The CDR3 is made up of 12 amino acids. CDR1 is MDHEN, CDR2 SYDVKM, per germline. The CDR3 loop is CASSSFSYEQYF. CDR3 DNA: TGTGCCAGCAGTTCCTTCTCCTACGAGCAGTACTTC.

The chain has TRBV28 and TRBJ2-1, with D uncertain. Germline CDR1 MDHEN, CDR2 SYDVKM. The CDR3 loop spans 14 amino acids. V was trimmed by 4 bases and J by 5 bases, leaving 12 bases between them. The CDR3 DNA is TGTGCCAGCAGTTATTATTCCCAGAACAATGAGCAGTTCTTC. Translating it yields CASSYYSQNNEQFF. Combining the CDR3 with reference TRBV28 and TRBJ2-1 gives the whole variable domain DVKVTQSSRYLVKRTGEKVFLECVQDMDHENMFWYRQDPGLGLRLIYFSYDVKMKEKGDIPEGYSVSREKKERFSLILESASTNQTSMYLCASSYYSQNNEQFFGPGTRLTVL.

The gene calls are TRBV7-8 and TRBJ1-2; D remains unclear. From germline, CDR1 is SGHVS and CDR2 FQNEAQ. V gave up 1 base and J gave up 8 bases, with 14 bases separating them. This CDR3 has 14 residues. The CDR3 loop is CASSLEYTPGGYTF. CDR3 nucleotide sequence: TGTGCCAGCAGCTTAGAATATACTCCAGGCGGCTACACCTTC.

This clone appeared a single time. This chain links TRBV2 with TRBJ2-3; 8 bases agree with TRBD2. This CDR3 region has 18 residues. Germline trimming cut 4 bases from V and 0 bases from J; bases unmatched to any gene: 12. CDR1 SNHLY and CDR2 FYNNEI come from the germline V gene. CDR3 DNA sequence: TGTGCCAGCAGTGGCTCTAGCGGGCCACATGGGAGCACAGATACGCAGTATTTT. Translation: CASSGSSGPHGSTDTQYF. Together with reference TRBV2 and TRBJ2-3, the CDR3 gives the full variable domain: EPEVTQTPSHQVTQMGQEVILRCVPISNHLYFYWYRQILGQKVEFLVSFYNNEISEKSEIFDDQFSVERPDGSNFTLKIRSTKLEDSAMYFCASSGSSGPHGSTDTQYFGPGTRLTVL.

Of note for this clone: The identical CDR3 is also encoded by other nucleotide sequences in the sample. V is TRBV5-6 and J is TRBJ2-5; no clear D gene. The CDR3 is 13 amino acids. The ends were cut back, 4 bases at V and 5 bases at J, with 12 bases in the middle. Germline CDR1 reads SGHDT; CDR2 reads YYEEEE. The DNA for the CDR3 is TGTGCCAGCAGCCTCGGTCACGGGGAGACCCAGTACTTC. Its translation is CASSLGHGETQYF.

As to this clone: Additional DNA sequences in this sample encode the identical CDR3. The gene calls are TRBV28 and TRBJ2-7; 11 nucleotides match TRBD1. V was clipped by 5 bases and J by 4 bases; unmatched bases: 4. Looked up from germline, CDR1 is MDHEN and CDR2 is SYDVKM. The CDR3 spans 14 residues. CDR3 sequence (DNA): TGTGCCAGCAGTGAGGGACAGGGGGTGTACGAGCAGTACTTC. Residues: CASSEGQGVYEQYF.

This clone was seen a single time. The genes are TRBV14 and TRBJ2-3; the D is unclear. Germline CDR1 SGHDN, CDR2 FVKESK. This CDR3 region has 15 residues. Trimming cost V 1 base and J 6 bases, with 14 bases left between them. CDR3 in amino acids: CASSQGSRALDTQYF. CDR3 sequence (DNA): TGTGCCAGCAGCCAAGGGAGCCGGGCGCTCGATACGCAGTATTTT.